A single sample gave rise to the 23 T cell receptor beta chains below, sequenced in a study of T cells in Graves' hyperthyroidism and ophthalmopathy. Amplified regions were TCR beta CDR3 sequences from RNA transcripts. The HTBI set primed first-round TCR CDR3 RT-PCR. TCRdb re-analysed the multiplex PCR reads in MiXCR, keeping a single row per CDR3 protein. The sample includes around 300,000 distinct CDR3 sequences, 22% of them seen just once. The sample was blood. The receptors were gathered from a man in his thirties or forties with Graves' ophthalmopathy.

The chain uses TRBV10-3 and TRBJ2-1; 9 bases fit TRBD2. V shed 4 bases and J 4 bases; nucleotides not matched to a gene: 2. Per germline, CDR1 ENHRY and CDR2 SYGVKD. There are 14 residues in the CDR3. CDR3 nucleotides: TGTGCCATCAGTGCCACTAGCGGGTACAATGAGCAGTTCTTC. As protein: CAISATSGYNEQFF.

The chain carries TRBV5-1 and TRBJ2-3; D perhaps matches TRBD2 (5 bases). Looked up from germline, CDR1 is SGHRS and CDR2 is YFSETQ. The V end was cut by 4 bases, the J end by 2 bases, with 14 bases between. The CDR3 is 15 residues long. CDR3 sequence (DNA): TGCGCCAGCAGCCCCGGGCGGGCCCACACAGATACGCAGTATTTT. Amino acids: CASSPGRAHTDTQYF.

The V gene is TRBV7-6, the J gene TRBJ2-1; D may correspond to TRBD1 or TRBD2 (5 bases each). Germline assignment: CDR1 SGHVS and CDR2 FNYEAQ. V gave up 4 bases and J gave up 7 bases, with 14 bases separating them. The CDR3 spans 14 residues. The CDR3 reads CASSSGGVGNEQFF. In DNA form, the CDR3 reads TGTGCCAGCAGCTCTGGGGGAGTAGGGAATGAGCAGTTCTTC.

This sequence joins TRBV10-3 and TRBJ2-5; the match to TRBD1 covers 7 bases. The germline V gene encodes CDR1 ENHRY and CDR2 SYGVKD. With 6 bases clipped from V and 1 base from J, the junction kept 8 bases outside the gene matches. This CDR3 contains 15 residues. The CDR3 sequence is CAISSGQTSQETQYF. The CDR3 bases are TGTGCCATCAGCTCGGGACAGACATCCCAAGAGACCCAGTACTTC.

This clonotype occurred many times. The gene calls are TRBV3-1 and TRBJ2-2, with a possible D match to TRBD1 (5 bases). Germline V gene lookup returns CDR1 LGHDT and CDR2 YNNKEL (reference sequence). The CDR3 covers 15 residues. The V end was cut by 4 bases, the J end by 2 bases, with 11 bases between. The CDR3 spells CASSLQGGNTGELFF. Here the CDR3 DNA reads TGTGCCAGCAGCCTCCAGGGTGGAAACACCGGGGAGCTGTTTTTT.

The chain employs TRBV20-1 and TRBJ2-7; 8 bases agree with TRBD1. CDR1 and CDR2 (germline): DFQATT, SNEGSKA (reference sequence). The J segment lost 2 bases and the V segment lost 7 bases, leaving 7 bases of the junction unmatched. The CDR3 totals 13 residues. The CDR3 loop is CSGIDRGAYEQYF. DNA for the CDR3: TGCAGTGGGATCGACAGGGGCGCCTACGAGCAGTACTTC.

The V gene is TRBV6-5, the J gene TRBJ2-6; D is tentatively TRBD1 or TRBD2 (6 bases each). The CDR3 spans 20 residues. Germline CDR1 is MNHEY and CDR2 is SVGAGI. The germline V and J ends were trimmed by 4 bases and 1 base, with 23 bases remaining between them. CDR3 loop: CASSFRDGKGGVSGANVLTF. In nucleotides, the CDR3 is TGTGCCAGCAGTTTCCGGGACGGCAAGGGGGGTGTATCTGGGGCCAACGTCCTGACTTTC.

Ten or more counts support this clonotype. This chain connects TRBV20-1 to TRBJ1-1; D remains ambiguous. The CDR3 loop spans 11 amino acids. The V gene's germline CDR1 is DFQATT and CDR2 SNEGSKA (reference sequence). Between the trimmed V and J ends, which lost 5 bases and 4 bases, there was a span of 8 bases. CDR3 sequence: CSAEESTEAFF. For the CDR3, the DNA is TGCAGTGCTGAAGAGAGCACTGAAGCTTTCTTT.

The sample holds many counts of this clonotype. The chain carries TRBV5-1 and TRBJ2-7; D is undetermined. This CDR3 has 16 amino acids. Germline V CDR1 and CDR2: SGHRS, YFSETQ. Trimming cost V 4 bases and J 1 base, with 18 bases left between them. The CDR3 reads CASSPRTLVDSYEQYF. The CDR3 coding sequence is TGCGCCAGCAGCCCCCGGACGCTGGTTGATTCCTACGAGCAGTACTTC. Full variable domain (remainder filled in from reference TRBV5-1 and TRBJ2-7): KAGVTQTPRYLIKTRGQQVTLSCSPISGHRSVSWYQQTPGQGLQFLFEYFSETQRNKGNFPGRFSGRQFSNSRSEMNVSTLELGDSALYLCASSPRTLVDSYEQYFGPGTRLTVT.

The chain couples TRBV7-9 to TRBJ2-2; D gene ambiguous. Germline values: CDR1 SEHNR, CDR2 FQNEAQ (reference sequence). The length of the CDR3 is 14 residues. Trimming cost V 10 bases and J 5 bases, with 17 bases left between them. The CDR3: CATALGSATGELFF. The CDR3 DNA follows: TGTGCCACCGCGTTAGGGTCTGCTACCGGGGAGCTGTTTTTT. The whole variable domain, remainder taken from reference TRBV7-9 and TRBJ2-2, is DTGVSQNPRHKITKRGQNVTFRCDPISEHNRLYWYRQTLGQGPEFLTYFQNEAQLEKSRLLSDRFSAERPKGSFSTLEIQRTEQGDSAMYLCATALGSATGELFFGEGSRLTVL.

This clonotype was detected a few times. The chain couples TRBV10-3 to TRBJ1-2; weak D call: TRBD1 (5 bases). V shed 7 bases and J shed 7 bases, with 16 bases lying between them. Germline V lookup: CDR1 ENHRY, CDR2 SYGVKD. The CDR3 sequence is 13 residues long. The CDR3 DNA reads as TGTGCCATCACTCGGGACTCTTCAGTTGGCTACACCTTC. Its protein product is CAITRDSSVGYTF.

In its sample, this clonotype was seen a few times. The rearrangement joins TRBV6-5 to TRBJ1-1, with 8 bases matching TRBD1. Germline V gene sequence: CDR1 MNHEY, CDR2 SVGAGI. The CDR3 runs to 17 residues. V lost 2 bases to trimming and J lost 0 bases; unmatched junction nucleotides: 8. The CDR3 reads CASSYLGGTGLNTEAFF. The CDR3 DNA reads TGTGCCAGCAGTTACCTTGGTGGGACAGGATTGAACACTGAAGCTTTCTTT.

The J gene is TRBJ2-5, the V gene TRBV7-3, with a possible D match to TRBD2 (6 bases). Germline CDR1 and CDR2: SGHTA and FQGTGA. This CDR3 contains 14 residues. V was clipped by 2 bases and J by 1 base, with 8 bases between them. CDR3 nucleotides: TGTGCCAGCAGCTTAGGGGACTGCCAAGAGACCCAGTACTTC. This codes for CASSLGDCQETQYF.

This clonotype has at least ten counts. The chain couples TRBV28 to TRBJ2-7; D is unresolved. This CDR3 has 13 amino acids. From germline, CDR1 is MDHEN and CDR2 SYDVKM. V lost 7 bases to trimming and J lost 4 bases, with 14 bases between them. The CDR3 DNA reads TGTGCCAGCATATCGGCCGCTCGTTACGAGCAGTACTTC. Translated: CASISAARYEQYF.

Here the CDR3 DNA reads TGTGCCAGCAGTCTGATCTATGGCTACACCTTC. Amino acid sequence: CASSLIYGYTF. The gene calls are TRBV27 and TRBJ1-2; D is unresolved. Germline V CDR1 and CDR2: MNHEY, SMNVEV (reference sequence). The CDR3 runs to 11 residues. V was pared by 5 bases and J by 4 bases, with 5 bases between.

The chain carries TRBV5-1 and TRBJ2-3; D call uncertain. V lost 0 bases and J 0 bases, leaving 8 bases between the germline ends. Germline V gives CDR1 SGHRS, CDR2 YFSETQ. The CDR3 is 15 residues long. CDR3 bases: TGCGCCAGCAGCTTGGGCTTGCGGAGCACAGATACGCAGTATTTT. Protein product: CASSLGLRSTDTQYF.

Comment on this clonotype: This may be a read error: a much more frequent sequence differs by one nucleotide. The chain is built from TRBV14 and TRBJ1-2; 7 nucleotides match TRBD1. Germline V lookup: CDR1 SGHDN, CDR2 FVKESK. The CDR3 extends over 16 amino acids. The CDR3 protein is CASSQDRQGGNYGYAF. CDR3 DNA: TGTGCCAGCAGCCAAGACAGACAGGGAGGAAACTATGGCTACGCCTTC.

The chain joins TRBV28 to TRBJ1-1; D gene unclear. Germline V gene lookup returns CDR1 MDHEN and CDR2 SYDVKM. This CDR3 contains 14 residues. Trimming shortened V by 4 bases and J by 1 base, and 10 bases separated the two germline ends. The CDR3 loop reads CASSYDLRNTEAFF. The DNA of the CDR3 is TGTGCCAGCAGTTATGACTTAAGGAACACTGAAGCTTTCTTT.

This clonotype was counted at least ten times. J is TRBJ2-1 and V is TRBV5-1; D gene ambiguous. Trimming shortened V by 0 bases and J by 0 bases, and 10 bases separated the two germline ends. The CDR3 loop spans 16 amino acids. Germline V gene data show CDR1 as SGHRS and CDR2 as YFSETQ. In nucleotides, the CDR3 is TGCGCCAGCAGCTTGGGACCCCTTAGCTCCTACAATGAGCAGTTCTTC. Its protein product is CASSLGPLSSYNEQFF.

This clonotype was seen a few times. This CDR3 is CASTEGGQDYGYTF. CDR3 nucleotide sequence: TGTGCCAGCACCGAAGGGGGACAGGACTATGGCTACACCTTC. J is TRBJ1-2 and V is TRBV2; TRBD1 matches 8 bases. CDR3 length equals 14 residues. The germline V gene has CDR1 SNHLY and CDR2 FYNNEI. Trimming removed 7 bases from V and 3 bases from J; junction bases left unmatched: 7.

In its sample, this clonotype was seen many times. CDR3 sequence (DNA): TGCAGTGCTAGCGCTGGGACTAGCGGATCTAGCACAGATACGCAGTATTTT. Its protein is CSASAGTSGSSTDTQYF. The chain has TRBV20-1 and TRBJ2-3, with 11 bases lining up with TRBD2. The length of the CDR3 is 17 residues. V shed 3 bases, J shed 0 bases, and the junction held 8 bases outside the gene matches. The germline gives CDR1 DFQATT, CDR2 SNEGSKA (reference sequence).

This clonotype was observed a few times. V is TRBV27 and J is TRBJ2-3, with TRBD2 matching over 8 bases. The V gene's germline CDR1 is MNHEY and CDR2 SMNVEV (reference sequence). With 7 bases clipped from V and 0 bases from J, the junction kept 9 bases outside the gene matches. The CDR3 runs to 16 residues. The CDR3 DNA reads as TGTGCCAGCACCTCGCCCCGGGGGGGTAGCACAGATACGCAGTATTTT. Translation gives CASTSPRGGSTDTQYF.

This clonotype appeared many times. The gene calls are TRBV11-2 and TRBJ1-2; D unclear. Germline V gene data show CDR1 as SGHAT and CDR2 as FQNNGV. The CDR3 spans 14 residues. The ends were cut back, 0 bases at V and 2 bases at J, with 7 bases in the middle. CDR3 protein: CASSLEGGNYGYTF. In DNA form, the CDR3 reads TGTGCCAGCAGCTTAGAGGGCGGAAACTATGGCTACACCTTC. The entire variable domain, with the rest obtained from reference TRBV11-2 and TRBJ1-2, is as follows: EAGVAQSPRYKIIEKRQSVAFWCNPISGHATLYWYQQILGQGPKLLIQFQNNGVVDDSQLPKDRFSAERLKGVDSTLKIQPAKLEDSAVYLCASSLEGGNYGYTFGSGTRLTVV.